This TCR beta chain was identified in a study of tumour-infiltrating T cells in Burkitt lymphoma. Study-wide context: Productive clonality predicted overall and progression-free survival.

Per the germline V gene, CDR1 is SGHVS and CDR2 is FNYEAQ. The CDR3 is 14 amino acids. V gave up 0 bases and J gave up 6 bases, with 8 bases separating them. Method: immunoSEQ multiplex PCR; TCRdb's copy keeps in-frame clones and lacks some. The table shows roughly 1,400 clones, with roughly 93% occurring only once. The receptor was derived from a human donor with diffuse large B-cell lymphoma. The chain links TRBV7-6 to TRBJ2-2, with D perhaps assigned TRBD1 or TRBD2 (5 bases each). The sequencing sample was made of tumor tissue. In DNA, the CDR3 is TGTGCCAGCAGCTTAGCGCAGGGAGCCGGGGAGCTGTTTTTT. Translation: CASSLAQGAGELFF.